These 16 T cell receptor beta chains share one sample of origin, sequenced in a study of CD8 T cells in ankylosing spondylitis. TCRdb fed the 5' RACE reads into MiXCR, producing one record per CDR3 protein. Of under 250,000 distinct CDR3 sequences listed, about 10% are singletons. The specimen sequenced was blood, either unsorted or a sorted T cell fraction (not recorded which). These receptors came from a male donor with ankylosing spondylitis or in good health (not recorded which).

As regards this clonotype: With a much larger clone just one base away, this may be a read error. The V and J genes are TRBV7-9 and TRBJ1-5; the D gene is possibly TRBD1 (6 bases). Germline V gene sequence: CDR1 SEHNR, CDR2 FQNEAQ (reference sequence). Trimming stripped 5 bases from V and 5 bases from J, with 10 bases between. The CDR3 contains 13 residues. The DNA of the CDR3 is TGTGCCAGCAGCGGGGCAGGGGATCAGCCCCAGCATTTT. It is translated as CASSGAGDQPQHF.

The gene calls are TRBV19 and TRBJ1-1; 7 bases map to TRBD1. V lost 5 bases to trimming and J lost 6 bases; unmatched junction nucleotides: 9. Germline V gene sequence: CDR1 LNHDA, CDR2 SQIVND (reference sequence). The CDR3 has 14 amino acids. This CDR3 is CASSPRQGGAEAFF. The CDR3 nucleotides are TGTGCCAGTAGTCCTCGACAGGGAGGGGCTGAAGCTTTCTTT.

The chain recombines TRBV15 with TRBJ2-7; D may be TRBD1 (5 bases). Per the germline V gene, CDR1 is LNHNV and CDR2 is YYDKDF (reference sequence). The CDR3 contains 14 residues. V lost 2 bases and J 0 bases, leaving 8 bases between the germline ends. CDR3 sequence: CATSRLGDSYEQYF. The CDR3 DNA follows: TGTGCCACCAGCAGACTAGGGGACTCCTACGAGCAGTACTTC.

This clonotype has at least ten counts. The chain couples TRBV20-1 to TRBJ2-1; 8 nucleotides align to TRBD2. V trimming: 2 bases; J trimming: 10 bases; junction bases outside the gene matches: 4. Germline V gene sequence: CDR1 DFQATT, CDR2 SNEGSKA (reference sequence). The length of the CDR3 is 12 residues. The CDR3 nucleotides read TGCAGTGCTAGACTAGCGGGTCGGGAGCAGTTCTTC. This sequence encodes CSARLAGREQFF.

This clonotype was picked up many times. The chain is built from TRBV7-2 and TRBJ1-5; perhaps TRBD1 as D (6 bases). Trimming stripped 2 bases from V and 4 bases from J, with 15 bases between. CDR3 length: 16 amino acids. Germline V lookup: CDR1 SGHTA, CDR2 FQGNSA. The CDR3 DNA reads as TGTGCCAGCAGCTTAACGACAGGAGTTACGAATCAGCCCCAGCATTTT. Its protein product is CASSLTTGVTNQPQHF.

This clonotype showed up many times. The chain has TRBV27 and TRBJ2-7, with 8 bases identical to TRBD2. Germline V lookup: CDR1 MNHEY, CDR2 SMNVEV (reference sequence). Trimming cost V 4 bases and J 1 base; bases outside gene matches: 6. The CDR3 is 15 residues long. The CDR3 coding sequence is TGTGCCAGCAGTTCCCTCGGGAGGGTGTCCTACGAGCAGTACTTC. It is translated as CASSSLGRVSYEQYF.

This clonotype was recorded at least ten times. CDR3 sequence: CASSSGTFAYEQYF. The CDR3 coding sequence is TGCGCCAGCAGCTCCGGGACATTTGCCTACGAGCAGTACTTC. The V gene is TRBV5-1, the J gene TRBJ2-7, with D tentatively TRBD1 (6 bases). The V gene lost 3 bases and the J gene lost 2 bases, with 12 bases spanning the gap. CDR3 size: 14 residues. Germline V gene lookup returns CDR1 SGHRS and CDR2 YFSETQ.

This clonotype was picked up a small number of times. V usage is TRBV5-1 and J usage is TRBJ2-1; the D gene is possibly TRBD1 (7 bases). CDR1 SGHRS and CDR2 YFSETQ come from the germline V gene. The CDR3 totals 15 residues. V lost 4 bases and J 5 bases, leaving 16 bases between the germline ends. The CDR3: CASSVLAQGDNEQFF. In nucleotides, the CDR3 is TGCGCCAGCAGCGTTCTAGCGCAGGGGGACAATGAGCAGTTCTTC.

This clonotype was recorded at least ten times. CDR3 loop: CAGSQESGDSIQETQYF. CDR3 DNA: TGTGCCGGCTCACAGGAGAGCGGGGATTCCATCCAAGAGACCCAGTACTTC. This chain links TRBV12-3 or TRBV12-4 with TRBJ2-5, with 7 bases fitting TRBD2. The CDR3 contains 17 residues. V lost 11 bases to trimming and J lost 1 base; unmatched junction nucleotides: 19.

V and J are TRBV11-2 and TRBJ2-6, with TRBD1 matching 9 bases. Germline V gene lookup returns CDR1 SGHAT and CDR2 FQNNGV. The junction had 13 bases not matched to a gene; V was cut back by 4 bases and J by 0 bases. There are 20 residues in the CDR3. CDR3: CASSYATGGQGDSGANVLTF. As DNA, the CDR3 is TGTGCCAGCAGCTACGCGACCGGGGGACAGGGTGACTCTGGGGCCAACGTCCTGACTTTC. Variable domain in full (rest from reference TRBV11-2 and TRBJ2-6): EAGVAQSPRYKIIEKRQSVAFWCNPISGHATLYWYQQILGQGPKLLIQFQNNGVVDDSQLPKDRFSAERLKGVDSTLKIQPAKLEDSAVYLCASSYATGGQGDSGANVLTFGAGSRLTVL.

There are many counts of this clonotype. This chain links TRBV6-5 with TRBJ2-2; no clear D. CDR3 length equals 14 residues. Germline V gene sequence: CDR1 MNHEY, CDR2 SVGAGI. V lost 2 bases, J lost 2 bases, and 6 bases lay in between. The CDR3: CASSYGHNTGELFF. The CDR3 DNA reads TGTGCCAGCAGTTACGGGCACAACACCGGGGAGCTGTTTTTT.

Points on this clonotype: With a much larger clone just one base away, this may be a read error. The genes are TRBV5-1 and TRBJ2-5; 9 bases are shared with TRBD1. The length of the CDR3 is 16 residues. Looked up from germline, CDR1 is SGHRS and CDR2 is YFSETQ. The CDR3 DNA sequence: TGCGCCAGCGGCTTCAAGGGACAGGGAGGGAAAGAGACCCAGTACTTC. Protein product: CASGFKGQGGKETQYF.

Worth noting for this clonotype: It may be a read error: a sequence one base away is much more abundant. V is TRBV12-3 or TRBV12-4 and J is TRBJ1-1; D remains ambiguous. V was cut by 8 bases and J by 1 base, with 20 bases left in between. This CDR3 region has 16 residues. The CDR3 reads CASGPQYLTANTEAFF. The CDR3 region has the DNA TGTGCCAGCGGTCCCCAATATCTTACAGCGAACACTGAAGCTTTCTTT.

This clonotype was recorded at least ten times. The chain couples TRBV20-1 to TRBJ2-7; D is perhaps TRBD1 or TRBD2 (5 bases each). Per the germline V gene, CDR1 is DFQATT and CDR2 is SNEGSKA (reference sequence). With 7 bases removed from V and 3 bases from J, the gap between germline ends came to 22 bases. The CDR3 contains 15 residues. DNA for the CDR3: TGCAGTGTCCAAAGAACCGGGACCGGGCGCTACGAGCAGTACTTC. This encodes CSVQRTGTGRYEQYF.

This clonotype was recorded at least ten times. The chain couples TRBV4-1 to TRBJ2-3; D perhaps matches TRBD2 (7 bases). V gave up 4 bases and J gave up 1 base, with 21 bases separating them. This CDR3 region has 18 residues. Germline V CDR1 and CDR2: MGHRA, YSYEKL. In DNA form, the CDR3 reads TGCGCCAGCAGCCCCCGCGGGGGAGCCGGGGGGCGCACAGATACGCAGTATTTT. Translated: CASSPRGGAGGRTDTQYF.

This clonotype was observed at least ten times. The rearrangement joins TRBV20-1 to TRBJ2-3; D may be TRBD1 (6 bases). The CDR3 is 15 residues long. V was shortened by 4 bases and J by 3 bases, with 17 bases between the two germline ends. The germline CDR1 and CDR2 sequences are DFQATT and SNEGSKA (reference sequence). Written as DNA, the CDR3 is TGCAGTGCTACCCTCCCGCAGGGGCGAACAGATACGCAGTATTTT. Translation gives CSATLPQGRTDTQYF.